The present entry profiles one TCR beta chain with its context. The record originates from a study of CD8+ T cells in alopecia areata. CDR1 GTSNPN and CDR2 SVGIG come from the germline V gene (reference sequence). This CDR3 has 13 amino acids. The authors extracted RNA and reverse transcribed it into cDNA as the sequencing template. The method was immunoSEQ multiplex PCR; TCRdb's version includes in-frame clones alone and lacks a portion of them. The sample comprises 150,000 to 200,000 clones, about 63% of which are singletons, and approximately 15% rests with the top ten. The chain uses TRBV30 and TRBJ1-2, with 7 nucleotides matching TRBD1. Sequences were derived from CD4+ T cells sorted from blood, sampled at week 0. This clonotype originated in a human donor with alopecia areata. Written as DNA, the CDR3 is TGTGCTCGCCGACAGGGTTTGGACTATGGCTACACCTTC. This codes for CARRQGLDYGYTF.